This record covers a single T cell receptor (beta chain). The CDR3 is made up of 13 amino acids. The V and J ends lost 1 base and 3 bases respectively, with 7 bases between them. Germline V gene lookup returns CDR1 SGHVS and CDR2 FNYEAQ. Using its own MiXCR run on the reads, TCRdb lists one record per CDR3 protein. This table holds approximately 190,000 distinct CDR3 sequences, roughly 30% found once. This entry is derived from a study of T cell repertoires in cytomegalovirus infection. The chain recombines TRBV7-6 with TRBJ2-7, with no clear D. The sequence derives from a human donor in good health (CMV status not recorded). Some clones in this sample may be carry-over from other donors' samples. The sequenced material came from PBMCs. For the CDR3, the DNA is TGTGCCAGCAGCTTAGGCTCCTTCTACGAGCAGTACTTC. It translates to CASSLGSFYEQYF. The full variable domain, its missing parts supplied by reference TRBV7-6 and TRBJ2-7, is GAGVSQSPRYKVTKRGQDVALRCDPISGHVSLYWYRQALGQGPEFLTYFNYEAQQDKSGLPNDRFSAERPEGSISTLTIQRTEQRDSAMYRCASSLGSFYEQYFGPGTRLTVT.